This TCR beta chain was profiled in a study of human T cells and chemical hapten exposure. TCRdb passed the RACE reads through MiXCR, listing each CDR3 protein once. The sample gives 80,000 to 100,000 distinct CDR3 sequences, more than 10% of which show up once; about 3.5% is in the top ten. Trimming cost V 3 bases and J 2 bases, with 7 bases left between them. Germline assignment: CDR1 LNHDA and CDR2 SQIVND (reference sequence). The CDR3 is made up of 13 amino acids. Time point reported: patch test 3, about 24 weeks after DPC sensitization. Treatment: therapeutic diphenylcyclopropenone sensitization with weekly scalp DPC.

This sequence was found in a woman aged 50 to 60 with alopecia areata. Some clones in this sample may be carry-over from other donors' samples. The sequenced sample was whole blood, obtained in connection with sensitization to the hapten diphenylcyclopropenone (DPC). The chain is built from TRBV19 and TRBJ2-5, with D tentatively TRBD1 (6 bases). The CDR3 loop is CASSMTGQETQYF. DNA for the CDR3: TGTGCCAGTAGTATGACAGGACAAGAGACCCAGTACTTC.